Detailed here is one T cell receptor (beta chain). Its specificity is unknown. Surgery without prior neoadjuvant therapy was the treatment of the selected pancreatic ductal adenocarcinoma patients. Assay: immunoSEQ multiplex PCR; the TCRdb copy retains only in-frame clones and omits some. The sample comprises roughly 100,000 clones, 90% to 95% of which are singletons, and roughly 3.1% rests with the top ten. The data were taken from a study of T cells in pancreatic ductal adenocarcinoma. The study, taken as a whole, reports: No significant tumor-blood clonality difference; means were about 0.1 and 0.065. This surgical cohort overrepresents the minority presenting with early-stage disease. Unique clonotypes were approximately 8-fold more numerous in blood than in tumor.

This clonotype was sampled from a human donor with pancreatic ductal adenocarcinoma. Input material: PBMCs.

This CDR3 reads CASSPESGRSYEQYF. DNA of the CDR3: TGTGCCAGTAGTCCAGAGAGCGGGCGTTCCTACGAGCAGTACTTC. This chain joins TRBV19 and TRBJ2-7; TRBD2 is a possible D gene (6 bases). The V and J ends lost 5 bases and 1 base respectively, with 15 bases between them. The CDR3 spans 15 residues. CDR1 is LNHDA and CDR2 is SQIVND in the germline V gene (reference sequence).